This T cell receptor (beta chain) derives from a study of type 1 regulatory T cells. In the study overall: T-allo10 is a Tr1-enriched, alloantigen-specific CD4 T cell product made in vitro.

Germline assignment: CDR1 SGHVS and CDR2 FNYEAQ. The V end lost 4 bases, the J end lost 0 bases, and 18 bases lay between the germline ends. The CDR3 is 17 residues long. TCRdb re-analysed the reads in MiXCR, keeping a single row per CDR3 protein. The sample lists some 90,000 distinct CDR3 sequences; roughly a third were seen once. A few counts support this clonotype. This chain joins TRBV7-6 and TRBJ1-1; tentative D call: TRBD1 (6 bases). The receptor was derived from a human donor in good health. Material: CD4+ T cells, either the whole sample or a sorted fraction (not recorded which). CDR3 in amino acids: CASSSTTPGVMNTEAFF. In DNA, the CDR3 is TGTGCCAGCAGCTCGACTACACCAGGGGTAATGAACACTGAAGCTTTCTTT.